A single sample is the source of the 8 T cell receptor beta chains below, sequenced in a study of shared clonotypes between healthy human individuals. Naivety among CD8 cells was defined by CD45RO negativity and positive CCR7 selection, thereby excluding terminally differentiated effector memory CD45RA+ cells. Produced via immunoSEQ multiplex PCR; TCRdb's table is partial and in-frame only. The repertoire holds around 550,000 clones, approximately 95% seen once, with about 0.11% in the top ten. Material: naive CD8+ T cells sorted from blood. These receptors originate from a woman aged 25 to 39 in good health.

The chain joins TRBV5-1 to TRBJ1-1; D perhaps matches TRBD1 (6 bases). Trimming stripped 0 bases from V and 5 bases from J, with 17 bases between. Germline V gene sequence: CDR1 SGHRS, CDR2 YFSETQ. The length of the CDR3 is 16 residues. Here the CDR3 reads CASSLVGGQEWTEAFF. CDR3 DNA sequence: TGCGCCAGCAGCTTGGTTGGGGGGCAAGAGTGGACTGAAGCTTTCTTT.

The rearrangement links TRBV5-6 to TRBJ1-5, with D hard to call. V was clipped by 0 bases and J by 4 bases, with 11 bases between them. Germline-derived CDR1 and CDR2 are SGHDT and YYEEEE. This CDR3 comprises 15 residues. The CDR3 nucleotides are TGTGCCAGCAGCTTGGGCGGGGTCTGGAATCAGCCCCAGCATTTT. It yields the protein CASSLGGVWNQPQHF.

This rearrangement joins TRBV7-9 to TRBJ1-2, with 7 bases matching TRBD1. The CDR3 has 15 residues. Germline V gene lookup returns CDR1 SEHNR and CDR2 FQNEAQ (reference sequence). The J segment lost 3 bases and the V segment lost 1 base, leaving 5 bases of the junction unmatched. CDR3 sequence reads: CASSLGRGLDYGYTF. Written as DNA, the CDR3 is TGTGCCAGCAGCTTAGGTAGGGGGCTGGACTATGGCTACACCTTC.

The chain combines TRBV27 with TRBJ2-7; perhaps TRBD1 as D (5 bases). The V and J ends lost 6 bases and 2 bases respectively, with 11 bases between them. This CDR3 comprises 13 residues. Germline V lookup: CDR1 MNHEY, CDR2 SMNVEV (reference sequence). Here the CDR3 reads CASSVRGPYEQYF. DNA for the CDR3: TGTGCCAGCAGCGTAAGGGGCCCCTACGAGCAGTACTTC.

V is TRBV27 and J is TRBJ2-4; the D gene could be TRBD1 or TRBD2 (6 bases each). V was pared by 0 bases and J by 1 base, with 13 bases between. Germline values: CDR1 MNHEY, CDR2 SMNVEV (reference sequence). The CDR3 contains 17 residues. CDR3 bases: TGTGCCAGCAGTTTATCCGGGGGCCTCGTGGCCAAAAACATTCAGTACTTC. As protein: CASSLSGGLVAKNIQYF.

V gene TRBV13 combines with J gene TRBJ2-2, with D perhaps being TRBD1 or TRBD2 (5 bases each). V was pared by 1 base and J by 7 bases, with 13 bases between. The CDR3 totals 15 residues. CDR1 and CDR2 from the germline V gene are PRHDT and FYEKMQ (reference sequence). The CDR3 sequence is CASSLEGPVDGELFF. The CDR3 coding sequence is TGTGCCAGCAGCTTAGAGGGACCGGTGGACGGGGAGCTGTTTTTT. The whole variable domain, filled in from reference TRBV13 and TRBJ2-2, reads AAGVIQSPRHLIKEKRETATLKCYPIPRHDTVYWYQQGPGQDPQFLISFYEKMQSDKGSIPDRFSAQQFSDYHSELNMSSLELGDSALYFCASSLEGPVDGELFFGEGSRLTVL.

This chain links TRBV19 with TRBJ2-7; 9 positions match TRBD2. Germline V gene data show CDR1 as LNHDA and CDR2 as SQIVND (reference sequence). There are 15 residues in the CDR3. Losses at the gene ends were 3 bases for V and 2 bases for J; bases not matched to a gene: 5. In DNA, the CDR3 is TGTGCCAGTAGTATTAGCCTAGCGGGAACCTACGAGCAGTACTTC. Translated: CASSISLAGTYEQYF.

The chain joins TRBV29-1 to TRBJ2-7, with 10 bases that match TRBD1. The CDR3 runs to 12 residues. The ends lost 4 bases at V and 7 bases at J; junction bases unmatched: 4. The germline V gene has CDR1 SQVTM and CDR2 ANQGSEA. CDR3 in amino acids: CSVGGQGVEQYF. The CDR3 DNA follows: TGCAGCGTTGGAGGACAGGGGGTTGAGCAGTACTTC.